Presented here are 20 T cell receptor beta chains from one specimen sequenced in a study of human T cells and chemical hapten exposure. TCRdb called the RACE reads again in MiXCR, with one record for every CDR3 protein. The sample lists approximately 120,000 distinct CDR3 sequences; roughly 9% were seen once. Time point given: patch test 2, 6 weeks after DPC sensitization. The treatment was: therapeutic diphenylcyclopropenone sensitization with weekly scalp DPC. The material was whole blood, obtained in connection with sensitization to the hapten diphenylcyclopropenone (DPC). The receptors derive from a woman aged 40 to 49 with alopecia areata. Some clones in this sample may be carry-over from other donors' samples.

Here the CDR3 reads CASSVTELNTEAFF. The DNA of the CDR3 is TGCGCCAGCAGCGTCACAGAACTGAACACTGAAGCTTTCTTT. The chain combines TRBV5-1 with TRBJ1-1; no reliable D call. From germline, CDR1 is SGHRS and CDR2 YFSETQ. Trimming left V 4 bases short and J 0 bases short, with 10 bases between. CDR3 length equals 14 residues. The full variable domain, rest sourced from reference TRBV5-1 and TRBJ1-1, is KAGVTQTPRYLIKTRGQQVTLSCSPISGHRSVSWYQQTPGQGLQFLFEYFSETQRNKGNFPGRFSGRQFSNSRSEMNVSTLELGDSALYLCASSVTELNTEAFFGQGTRLTVV.

This clonotype was detected only a few times. V and J are TRBV20-1 and TRBJ2-5; D remains unclear. The CDR3 contains 13 residues. V was cut by 3 bases and J by 3 bases, with 11 bases left in between. The germline V gene has CDR1 DFQATT and CDR2 SNEGSKA (reference sequence). CDR3 coding DNA: TGCAGTGCTAGGGGCCTAGGGAAAGAGACCCAGTACTTC. Protein product: CSARGLGKETQYF.

This clonotype has ten or more counts. V usage is TRBV5-1 and J usage is TRBJ2-7, with no clear D. Per the germline V gene, CDR1 is SGHRS and CDR2 is YFSETQ. CDR3 length equals 14 residues. V gave up 0 bases and J gave up 3 bases, with 10 bases separating them. CDR3 amino acids: CASSLAPTGYEQYF. In DNA, the CDR3 is TGCGCCAGCAGCTTGGCTCCAACGGGCTACGAGCAGTACTTC.

This clonotype was detected many times. The rearrangement joins TRBV7-8 to TRBJ2-2; 8 nucleotides line up with TRBD1. This CDR3 is built from 17 residues. With V trimmed by 5 bases and J by 2 bases, 10 bases remained unmatched. Germline CDR1 is SGHVS and CDR2 is FQNEAQ. The CDR3: CASSPSRGQGNTGELFF. Here the CDR3 DNA reads TGTGCCAGCAGCCCCAGCCGTGGACAGGGCAACACCGGGGAGCTGTTTTTT.

This clonotype was observed a few times. The chain joins TRBV7-2 to TRBJ2-5; D might be TRBD1 or TRBD2, each matching 5 bases. V was pared by 3 bases and J by 5 bases, with 10 bases between. Germline assignment: CDR1 SGHTA and CDR2 FQGNSA. The CDR3 runs 13 residues. CDR3 region: CASSFSGRETQYF. The CDR3 region has the DNA TGTGCCAGCAGCTTTTCGGGACGCGAGACCCAGTACTTC.

This clonotype was seen ten or more times. The chain employs TRBV12-3 or TRBV12-4 and TRBJ2-2, with D maybe TRBD1 (6 bases). This CDR3 region has 13 residues. V was shortened by 7 bases and J by 7 bases, with 13 bases between the two germline ends. This chain's CDR3 is CASTRNRVGELFF. CDR3 nucleotide sequence: TGTGCCAGCACCCGAAACAGGGTCGGGGAGCTGTTTTTT.

This clonotype has at least ten counts. This rearrangement joins TRBV6-1 to TRBJ2-1; 11 nucleotides match TRBD1. This CDR3 comprises 16 residues. The germline gives CDR1 MNHNS, CDR2 SASEGT. Trimming took 6 bases from V and 0 from J; bases not matched to a gene: 4. CDR3 in DNA: TGTGCCAGCAGGAGGACAGGGGGCGGCTCCTACAATGAGCAGTTCTTC. Its protein product is CASRRTGGGSYNEQFF.

This clonotype was recorded many times. The chain links TRBV10-1 to TRBJ1-6; 10 bases match TRBD1. Trimming cost V 5 bases and J 7 bases; bases outside gene matches: 2. CDR1 WNHNN and CDR2 SYGVQD come from the germline V gene (reference sequence). The CDR3 is 14 amino acids. The CDR3 reads CASSQGQGNSPLHF. The DNA for the CDR3 is TGCGCCAGCAGTCAGGGACAGGGGAATTCACCCCTCCACTTT.

This clonotype has a count of ten or more. The J gene is TRBJ1-1, the V gene TRBV11-2; D not certain. Trimming took 5 bases from V and 2 from J, leaving 9 bases between them. The CDR3 covers 13 residues. The germline gives CDR1 SGHAT, CDR2 FQNNGV. The CDR3 region has the DNA TGTGCCAGCAGCATACAGCCTAACACTGAAGCTTTCTTT. Translation: CASSIQPNTEAFF.

This clonotype was counted many times. CDR3 sequence (DNA): TGCGCCAGCAGCCAAGACGGGCAGAATGAAAAACTGTTTTTT. Its protein is CASSQDGQNEKLFF. This sequence joins TRBV4-1 and TRBJ1-4, with D unclear. Germline loops: CDR1 MGHRA, CDR2 YSYEKL. V lost 0 bases and J 5 bases, leaving 7 bases between the germline ends. This CDR3 spans 14 amino acids.

In the case of this clonotype: Germline is not matched at one junction end, which may reflect a read error. The chain is built from TRBV19 and TRBJ2-7, with TRBD1 identical over 9 bases. This CDR3 has 13 residues. Germline CDR1 is LNHDA and CDR2 is SQIVND (reference sequence). The CDR3 is CASSATGTGMLLF. DNA for the CDR3: TGTGCCAGTAGTGCGACAGGGACAGGGATGCTCTTATTC.

This clonotype was seen a few times. The chain joins TRBV6-2 or TRBV6-3 to TRBJ1-5; 8 bases are a match to TRBD1. There are 16 residues in the CDR3. J was trimmed by 5 bases and V by 4 bases; bases with no gene match: 10. CDR1 and CDR2 (germline): MNHEY, SVGEGT. CDR3 sequence: CASSWPPRDRHQPQHF. In DNA, the CDR3 is TGTGCCAGCAGTTGGCCCCCCCGGGACAGGCATCAGCCCCAGCATTTT.

In this sample, this clonotype turned up many times. The conserved final phenylalanine or tryptophan is absent from the CDR3, which likely points to a read error. The DNA is left out, because the CDR3 cannot be placed on it with certainty; the CDR3 is given as TCRdb lists it. The rearrangement links TRBV20-1 to TRBJ2-5. The CDR3 region is 10 residues in length, termini included. Germline V CDR1 and CDR2: DFQATT, SNEGSKA (reference sequence). Here the CDR3 reads CSAGADRPYL.

This clonotype was observed many times. The gene calls are TRBV19 and TRBJ2-1, with a tentative D call TRBD2 (6 bases). The length of the CDR3 is 15 residues. In germline, CDR1 is LNHDA, CDR2 SQIVND (reference sequence). Trimming shortened V by 6 bases and J by 3 bases, and 15 bases separated the two germline ends. The CDR3 loop reads CASSLSGGRYNEQFF. CDR3 nucleotide sequence: TGTGCCAGTAGCCTATCCGGGGGACGCTACAATGAGCAGTTCTTC.

This clonotype was recorded at least ten times. The chain links TRBV28 to TRBJ2-2, with TRBD2 as a possible D gene (5 bases). In germline, CDR1 is MDHEN, CDR2 SYDVKM. V gave up 2 bases and J gave up 2 bases, with 9 bases separating them. This CDR3 has 15 residues. DNA for the CDR3: TGTGCCAGCAGTTTAGCTAGCTTAAACACCGGGGAGCTGTTTTTT. This sequence encodes CASSLASLNTGELFF.

This clonotype was observed a handful of times. The chain carries TRBV13 and TRBJ1-1; D is possibly TRBD1 (5 bases). Trimming took off 1 base at V and 7 bases at J, with 13 bases between the two ends. Looked up from germline, CDR1 is PRHDT and CDR2 is FYEKMQ (reference sequence). The CDR3 sequence is 14 residues long. In nucleotides, the CDR3 is TGTGCCAGCAGCTTAGTCCGGGGGTACGGTGAAGCTTTCTTT. This sequence encodes CASSLVRGYGEAFF.

The genes are TRBV30 and TRBJ2-1; possible D gene TRBD1, 7 bases. This CDR3 region has 16 residues. The V and J ends lost 0 bases and 3 bases respectively, with 15 bases between them. Germline assignment: CDR1 GTSNPN and CDR2 SVGIG (reference sequence). CDR3 protein: CAWSVQGRGVYNEQFF. The CDR3 nucleotides are TGTGCCTGGAGTGTACAGGGCAGGGGGGTCTACAATGAGCAGTTCTTC.

This clonotype came up many times. The gene calls are TRBV3-1 and TRBJ1-3; D not certain. The V end lost 4 bases, the J end lost 4 bases, and 17 bases lay between the germline ends. Germline loops: CDR1 LGHDT, CDR2 YNNKEL (reference sequence). The CDR3 extends over 16 amino acids. The CDR3 DNA is TGTGCCAGCAGCCCCACTGGGTCCCTCTGGGGAAACACCATATATTTT. The encoded protein is CASSPTGSLWGNTIYF.

This clonotype was counted only a few times. The chain joins TRBV6-2 or TRBV6-3 to TRBJ2-2; D is undetermined. Germline CDR1 reads MNHEY; CDR2 reads SVGEGT. Trimming took off 0 bases at V and 12 bases at J, with 14 bases between the two ends. CDR3 length: 14 amino acids. CDR3 amino acids: CASSYSTTLRQLFF. Written as DNA, the CDR3 is TGTGCCAGCAGTTACTCCACAACCCTGCGACAGCTGTTTTTT.

A word on this clonotype: A read error may be the cause here, since a much bigger clone is one base away. The chain uses TRBV7-9 and TRBJ2-3; the D gene is possibly TRBD2 (5 bases). Between the trimmed V and J ends, which lost 2 bases and 4 bases, there was a span of 10 bases. This CDR3 is 14 amino acids long. The germline V gene has CDR1 SEHNR and CDR2 FQNEAQ (reference sequence). DNA of the CDR3: TGTGCCAGCAGCTTACCCGGGGTCCCAGATACGCAGTATTTT. Translating gives CASSLPGVPDTQYF.